A few counts support the clone carrying this TCR beta chain. Its target is unknown. The data stem from a study of blood T cells in healthy people across ages. Regarding the study as a whole: Leaving the PBMCs unsorted stopped any conclusive comparison of naive versus antigen-experienced cells. Getting older went along with TCR beta diversity per million T cells dropping roughly linearly.

Combining a sample-barcoded 5' primer with a J-beta primer mix, a second PCR ran for roughly 6 to 12 cycles. TCRdb redid the calling of the 5' RACE reads with MiXCR, one entry per CDR3 protein. The sample has a few hundred thousand distinct CDR3 sequences; more than 45% are singletons. This TCR derives from a man between 60 and 75 years old in good health. Sequencing input: blood.

The DNA of the CDR3 is TGTGCCAGCAGCCCCAGTTGGCGGGGGTTCTACAATGAGCAGTTCTTC. Amino acid sequence: CASSPSWRGFYNEQFF. The chain combines TRBV7-2 with TRBJ2-1; 7 positions match TRBD2. Germline V CDR1 and CDR2: SGHTA, FQGNSA. The CDR3 totals 16 residues. The V and J ends lost 5 bases and 3 bases, in that order; junction bases with no gene match: 10.